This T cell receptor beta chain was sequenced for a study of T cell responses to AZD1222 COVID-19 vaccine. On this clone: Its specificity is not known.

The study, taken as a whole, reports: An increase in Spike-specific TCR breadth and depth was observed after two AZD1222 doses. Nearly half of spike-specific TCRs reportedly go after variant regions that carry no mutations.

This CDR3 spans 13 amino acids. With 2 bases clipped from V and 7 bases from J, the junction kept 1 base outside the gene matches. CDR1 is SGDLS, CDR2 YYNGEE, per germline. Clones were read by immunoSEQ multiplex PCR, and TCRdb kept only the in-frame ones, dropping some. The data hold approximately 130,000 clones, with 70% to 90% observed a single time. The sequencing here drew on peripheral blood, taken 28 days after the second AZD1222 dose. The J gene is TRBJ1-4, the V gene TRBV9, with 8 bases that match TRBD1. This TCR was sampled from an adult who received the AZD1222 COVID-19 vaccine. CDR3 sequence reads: CASSVGQGEKLFF. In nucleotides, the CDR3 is TGTGCCAGCAGCGTCGGACAGGGTGAAAAACTGTTTTTT.